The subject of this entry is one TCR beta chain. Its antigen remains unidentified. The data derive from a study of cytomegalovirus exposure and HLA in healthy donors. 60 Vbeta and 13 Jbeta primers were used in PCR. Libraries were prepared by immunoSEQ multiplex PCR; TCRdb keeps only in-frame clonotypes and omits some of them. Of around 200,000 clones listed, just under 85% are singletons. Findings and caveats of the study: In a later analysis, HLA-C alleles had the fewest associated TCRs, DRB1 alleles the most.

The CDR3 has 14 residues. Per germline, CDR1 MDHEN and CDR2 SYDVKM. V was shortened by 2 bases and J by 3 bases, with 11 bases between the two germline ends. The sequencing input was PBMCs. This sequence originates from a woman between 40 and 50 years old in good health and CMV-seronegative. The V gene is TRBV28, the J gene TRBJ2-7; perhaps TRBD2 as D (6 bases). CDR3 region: CASSLPGGVYEQYF. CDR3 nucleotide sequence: TGTGCCAGCAGTTTACCAGGAGGGGTCTACGAGCAGTACTTC.